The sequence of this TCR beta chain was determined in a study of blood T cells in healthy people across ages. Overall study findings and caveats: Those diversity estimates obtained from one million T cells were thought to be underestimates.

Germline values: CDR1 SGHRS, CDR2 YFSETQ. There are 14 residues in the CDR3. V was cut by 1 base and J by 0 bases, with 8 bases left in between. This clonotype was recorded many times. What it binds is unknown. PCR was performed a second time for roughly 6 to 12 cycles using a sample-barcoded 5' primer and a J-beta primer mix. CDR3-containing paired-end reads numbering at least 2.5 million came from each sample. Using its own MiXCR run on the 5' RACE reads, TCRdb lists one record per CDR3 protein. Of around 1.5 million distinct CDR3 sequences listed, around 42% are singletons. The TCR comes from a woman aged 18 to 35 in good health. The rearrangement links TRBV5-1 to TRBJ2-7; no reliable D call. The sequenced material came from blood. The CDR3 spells CASSLSQSSYEQYF. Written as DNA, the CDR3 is TGCGCCAGCAGCTTGAGCCAGAGCTCCTACGAGCAGTACTTC.